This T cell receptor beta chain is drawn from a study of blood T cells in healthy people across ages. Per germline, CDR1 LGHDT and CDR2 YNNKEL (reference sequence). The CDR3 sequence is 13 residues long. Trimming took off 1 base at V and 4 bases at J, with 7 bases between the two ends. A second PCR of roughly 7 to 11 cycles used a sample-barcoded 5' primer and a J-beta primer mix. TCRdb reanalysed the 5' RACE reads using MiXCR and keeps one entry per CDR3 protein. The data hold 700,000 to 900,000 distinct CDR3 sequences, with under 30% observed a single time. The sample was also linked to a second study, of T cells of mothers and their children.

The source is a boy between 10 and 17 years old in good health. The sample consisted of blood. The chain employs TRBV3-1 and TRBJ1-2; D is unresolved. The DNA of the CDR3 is TGTGCCAGCAGCCAAGGTCTTGGCTATGGCTACACCTTC. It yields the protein CASSQGLGYGYTF.